One and the same sample provided the 15 T cell receptor beta chains below, sequenced in a study of neoadjuvant anti-PD-1 for oral cavity cancer. Repertoires were generated with immunoSEQ multiplex PCR, while TCRdb's copy carries only in-frame clones and drops some. The sample lists about 72,000 clones, around four fifths seen once, with less than 4% in the top ten. Sequencing was performed on PBMCs, taken before nivolumab (anti-PD-1) treatment. These receptors were obtained from a person aged 40 to 85 with oral cavity squamous cell carcinoma.

The sample holds a few counts of this clone. This chain joins TRBV7-8 and TRBJ1-2; perhaps TRBD1 as D (6 bases). The germline V gene has CDR1 SGHVS and CDR2 FQNEAQ. CDR3 size: 17 residues. V was shortened by 5 bases and J by 3 bases, with 22 bases between the two germline ends. In DNA, the CDR3 is TGTGCCAGCAGCCCCAACAGGGTTATTAAGTTAGACTATGGCTACACCTTC. It codes for CASSPNRVIKLDYGYTF.

This clone was detected a few times. CDR3 nucleotide sequence: TGTGCCAGCAGCTTAGGAGGGGCAGGTGAAAAACTGTTTTTT. Its protein is CASSLGGAGEKLFF. This rearrangement joins TRBV7-9 to TRBJ1-4, with D perhaps TRBD1 (5 bases). V was shortened by 1 base and J by 7 bases, with 10 bases between the two germline ends. Germline-derived CDR1 and CDR2 are SEHNR and FQNEAQ (reference sequence). The CDR3 length is 14 residues.

The chain links TRBV9 to TRBJ2-1; D perhaps matches TRBD2 (6 bases). The CDR3 runs to 14 residues. Trimming removed 2 bases from V and 5 bases from J, with 11 bases in between. Germline assignment: CDR1 SGDLS and CDR2 YYNGEE. The CDR3 nucleotides are TGTGCCAGCAGCGTGCTAGCGCCAGACAATGAGCAGTTCTTC. It encodes CASSVLAPDNEQFF.

The chain carries TRBV6-5 and TRBJ2-2, with 9 bases aligning to TRBD2. The junction had 7 bases not matched to a gene; V was cut back by 5 bases and J by 6 bases. The germline gives CDR1 MNHEY, CDR2 SVGAGI. This CDR3 region has 15 residues. The CDR3 reads CASSPSGRMPGELFF. In nucleotides, the CDR3 is TGTGCCAGCAGTCCCAGCGGGAGGATGCCCGGGGAGCTGTTTTTT.

The chain is built from TRBV30 and TRBJ2-5; D possibly corresponds to TRBD1 (5 bases). Germline V gene lookup returns CDR1 GTSNPN and CDR2 SVGIG (reference sequence). The V gene lost 4 bases and the J gene lost 1 base, with 10 bases spanning the gap. The CDR3 is made up of 13 amino acids. CDR3 loop: CAWTGFFQETQYF. The CDR3 DNA sequence: TGTGCCTGGACAGGGTTTTTCCAAGAGACCCAGTACTTC.

Only a few counts were recorded for this clone. The chain carries TRBV27 and TRBJ1-1, with 7 bases lining up with TRBD1. V was pared by 4 bases and J by 4 bases, with 3 bases of the junction left unmatched. This CDR3 is built from 13 residues. Germline CDR1 is MNHEY and CDR2 is SMNVEV (reference sequence). As DNA, the CDR3 is TGTGCCAGCAGTTCCAGGGGGGTCACTGAAGCTTTCTTT. It encodes CASSSRGVTEAFF.

CDR3 nucleotides: TGCGCCAGCAGCTTGGACCAGGGGGTCACTGAGCAGTTCTTC. This translates into CASSLDQGVTEQFF. The V gene is TRBV5-1, the J gene TRBJ2-1, with 7 positions matching TRBD1. The J segment lost 9 bases and the V segment lost 0 bases, leaving 6 bases of the junction unmatched. Germline CDR1 is SGHRS and CDR2 is YFSETQ. The CDR3 is 14 residues long.

There are a few counts of this clone. This chain uses TRBV4-2 with TRBJ1-3, with TRBD1 matching over 8 bases. Germline CDR1 is LGHNA and CDR2 is YNFKEQ. This CDR3 has 18 amino acids. V gave up 0 bases and J gave up 1 base; unmatched junction bases: 8. CDR3 DNA sequence: TGTGCCAGCAGCCAAGAAATGGGACAGGCAAAGTCTGGAAACACCATATATTTT. It codes for CASSQEMGQAKSGNTIYF.

The rearrangement links TRBV7-8 to TRBJ1-2; 7 bases fit TRBD1. V dropped 6 bases and J dropped 6; count of bases not matched to a gene: 13. The CDR3 runs to 15 residues. Germline V gene lookup returns CDR1 SGHVS and CDR2 FQNEAQ. CDR3 nucleotide sequence: TGTGCCAGCAGTTTACCACAGGGGCGACGGAATGGCTACACCTTC. Amino acids: CASSLPQGRRNGYTF. Drawing the rest from reference TRBV7-8 and TRBJ1-2, the complete variable domain is GAGVSQSPRYKVAKRGQDVALRCDPISGHVSLFWYQQALGQGPEFLTYFQNEAQLDKSGLPSDRFFAERPEGSVSTLKIQRTQQEDSAVYLCASSLPQGRRNGYTFGSGTRLTVV.

This clone was seen a handful of times. This chain joins TRBV6-1 and TRBJ2-7, with D perhaps TRBD1 or TRBD2 (5 bases each). Looked up from germline, CDR1 is MNHNS and CDR2 is SASEGT. V was trimmed by 6 bases and J by 1 base, leaving 10 bases between them. The CDR3 length is 13 residues. The CDR3 coding sequence is TGTGCCAGCAGGGGGGTTTTATCCTACGAGCAGTACTTC. Amino acids: CASRGVLSYEQYF.

This clone is a singleton in its sample. This chain joins TRBV9 and TRBJ2-1; 10 bases map to TRBD2. From germline, CDR1 is SGDLS and CDR2 YYNGEE. The V gene end was trimmed by 4 bases and the J gene end by 8 bases; junction bases not matched to a gene: 3. This CDR3 contains 13 residues. The CDR3 loop is CASSPSGSYEQFF. The CDR3 region has the DNA TGTGCCAGCAGCCCTAGCGGGAGTTATGAGCAGTTCTTC.

Written as DNA, the CDR3 is TGTGCCAGCAGCTTGATGGACACCGGGGAGCTGTTTTTT. Protein product: CASSLMDTGELFF. V gene TRBV5-4 combines with J gene TRBJ2-2; D call uncertain. CDR1 is SGHNT, CDR2 YYREEE, per germline (reference sequence). This CDR3 spans 13 amino acids. Trimming pared 1 base from V and 3 bases from J, leaving 4 bases between.

The rearrangement links TRBV11-2 to TRBJ2-7; TRBD1 agrees at 7 bases. Germline CDR1 SGHAT, CDR2 FQNNGV. The length of the CDR3 is 16 residues. Trimming cost V 3 bases and J 4 bases; bases outside gene matches: 12. In DNA, the CDR3 is TGTGCCAGCAGCTTCTTCCAGGGGGTTTGGTCGTACGAGCAGTACTTC. Its translation is CASSFFQGVWSYEQYF.

The chain carries TRBV5-5 and TRBJ1-2, with D hard to call. V was shortened by 2 bases and J by 1 base, with 12 bases between the two germline ends. CDR3 length equals 15 residues. Germline V gene sequence: CDR1 SGHKS, CDR2 YYEKEE (reference sequence). The CDR3 sequence is CASSFSAGINYGYTF. CDR3 bases: TGTGCCAGCAGCTTTAGTGCAGGCATTAACTATGGCTACACCTTC.

The CDR3 nucleotides read TGTGCCAGCAGTGAAAATTTGGGGGGACGCATGAACACTGAAGCTTTCTTT. Protein product: CASSENLGGRMNTEAFF. The chain carries TRBV6-1 and TRBJ1-1, with D maybe TRBD1 (5 bases). Germline CDR1 and CDR2: MNHNS and SASEGT. This CDR3 is built from 17 residues. Trimming pared 2 bases from V and 0 bases from J, leaving 16 bases between.